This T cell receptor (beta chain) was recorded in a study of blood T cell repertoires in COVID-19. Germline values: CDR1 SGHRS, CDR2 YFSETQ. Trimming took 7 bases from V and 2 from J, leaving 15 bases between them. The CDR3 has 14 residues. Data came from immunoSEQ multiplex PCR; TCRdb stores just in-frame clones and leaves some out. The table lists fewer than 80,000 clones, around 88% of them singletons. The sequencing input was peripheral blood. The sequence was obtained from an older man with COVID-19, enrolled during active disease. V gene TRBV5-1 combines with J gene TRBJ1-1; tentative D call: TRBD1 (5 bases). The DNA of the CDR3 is TGCGCCAGCTCCCCCCCACAGGCCAACACTGAAGCTTTCTTT. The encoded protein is CASSPPQANTEAFF.